What follows are 9 T cell receptor beta chains derived from one specimen sequenced in a study of OX40 agonist ivuxolimab in advanced cancers. Measured with immunoSEQ multiplex PCR; TCRdb has only the in-frame clones, and not every one. Of 20,000 to 25,000 clones listed, about 79% were seen once; the top ten hold roughly 36%. The starting material was CD4+ or CD8+ T cells sorted from blood, obtained in a trial of the OX40 agonist ivuxolimab. All receptors come from an adult with an advanced solid tumor such as melanoma, head and neck, liver or kidney cancer.

V and J are TRBV4-1 and TRBJ1-1; no firm D call. Trimming took 1 base from V and 1 from J, leaving 13 bases between them. The CDR3 is made up of 16 amino acids. Germline CDR1 MGHRA, CDR2 YSYEKL. The CDR3 here is CASSQALLRRNTEAFF. In DNA form, the CDR3 reads TGCGCCAGCAGCCAAGCTCTGCTCAGGAGGAACACTGAAGCTTTCTTT.

CDR3 bases: TGCAGCGTTGAAAGGGTAGGCTACACCTTC. Translating it yields CSVERVGYTF. The V and J genes are TRBV29-1 and TRBJ1-2; D unresolved. The CDR3 has 10 amino acids. CDR1 and CDR2 (germline): SQVTM, ANQGSEA. Deletions cut 2 bases from V and 8 bases from J, with 6 bases between.

This rearrangement joins TRBV5-4 to TRBJ1-5, with D hard to call. This CDR3 spans 12 amino acids. Germline-derived CDR1 and CDR2 are SGHNT and YYREEE (reference sequence). V shed 3 bases and J shed 4 bases, with 5 bases lying between them. This CDR3 reads CASSSDNQPQHF. CDR3 bases: TGTGCCAGCAGCTCGGATAATCAGCCCCAGCATTTT. Looking up the rest from reference TRBV5-4 and TRBJ1-5 gives the full variable domain: ETGVTQSPTHLIKTRGQQVTLRCSSQSGHNTVSWYQQALGQGPQFIFQYYREEENGRGNFPPRFSGLQFPNYSSELNVNALELDDSALYLCASSSDNQPQHFGDGTRLSIL.

The V and J genes are TRBV5-4 and TRBJ2-3; D unclear. Trimming took 2 bases from V and 1 from J, leaving 5 bases between them. This CDR3 has 13 residues. Germline CDR1 SGHNT, CDR2 YYREEE (reference sequence). CDR3: CASSLAGTDTQYF. DNA for the CDR3: TGTGCCAGCAGCTTAGCCGGCACAGATACGCAGTATTTT.

The genes are TRBV7-9 and TRBJ1-6, with D possibly TRBD1 on 6 matching bases. Germline CDR1 and CDR2: SEHNR and FQNEAQ (reference sequence). V dropped 2 bases and J dropped 10 bases, with 12 bases sitting between them. The CDR3 is 14 amino acids. This CDR3 is CASSLKGEGSPLHF. In DNA, the CDR3 is TGTGCCAGCAGCTTAAAGGGGGAAGGATCACCCCTCCACTTT.

The chain uses TRBV5-1 and TRBJ2-6; unclear D gene. The CDR3 covers 16 residues. CDR1 is SGHRS, CDR2 YFSETQ, per germline. The ends were cut back, 2 bases at V and 0 bases at J, with 9 bases in the middle. The CDR3 loop is CASSFAGNSGANVLTF. The CDR3 bases are TGCGCCAGCAGCTTCGCAGGAAACTCTGGGGCCAACGTCCTGACTTTC.

This clone was detected once. The gene calls are TRBV6-5 and TRBJ1-2; D unclear. Germline V lookup: CDR1 MNHEY, CDR2 SVGAGI. Deletions cut 0 bases from V and 8 bases from J, with 19 bases between. This CDR3 region has 16 residues. CDR3 in amino acids: CASSYSYSGGTEGYTF. CDR3 nucleotide sequence: TGTGCCAGCAGTTACTCCTACTCTGGAGGAACCGAGGGCTACACCTTC.

This clone was recorded only once. V and J are TRBV5-1 and TRBJ2-2, with D perhaps TRBD1 (5 bases). Trimming left V 5 bases short and J 2 bases short, with 13 bases between. The CDR3 sequence is 15 residues long. The germline gives CDR1 SGHRS, CDR2 YFSETQ. DNA of the CDR3: TGCGCCAGCAGTAAGCACGACAGAAACACCGGGGAGCTGTTTTTT. Its protein is CASSKHDRNTGELFF.

V and J are TRBV6-5 and TRBJ2-7; D gene uncertain. Germline V CDR1 and CDR2: MNHEY, SVGAGI. V lost 0 bases, J lost 2 bases, and 8 bases lay in between. The CDR3 spans 14 residues. As DNA, the CDR3 is TGTGCCAGCAGTTACTCTGGTTTTCCCTACGAGCAGTACTTC. Protein: CASSYSGFPYEQYF.